There are a few counts of the clone carrying this T cell receptor beta chain. The antigen remains undetermined. A CD8+CD4-CCR7+CD45RA+ gate was used to sort naive CD8 T cells. The data are from a study of molecular identifiers for immune sequencing clone quantification. General study results and limits: Spiked Jurkat TCR RNA equal to one cell could reportedly be picked out among approximately 980,000 naive cells.

J lost 6 bases, V lost 6 bases, and 9 bases had no gene match. CDR3 length equals 14 residues. Germline V lookup: CDR1 MNHEY, CDR2 SVGAGI. The use of previously described methods and listed TCR primers produced the bulk TCR libraries. TCRdb redid the calling of the PCR reads with MiXCR, one entry per CDR3 protein. The data show 490,000 or so distinct CDR3 sequences, around 23% seen once. The chain employs TRBV6-5 and TRBJ2-7; TRBD1 matches at 9 bases. This sequence originates from a human donor in good health. Some libraries in this study had Jurkat cell RNA spiked in. Material: naive CD8+ T cells from blood, with Jurkat cell RNA spiked in. Subset given: FACS-sorted CD8+CD4-CCR7+CD45RA+ naive T cells. CDR3 region: CASRAGTGLVEQYF. In DNA, the CDR3 is TGTGCCAGCAGGGCTGGGACAGGGCTTGTCGAGCAGTACTTC.